The 30 T cell receptor beta chains below all came from one sample that was sequenced in a study of neoadjuvant nivolumab and ipilimumab in lung cancer. Some clones are missing from TCRdb's copy, which holds only in-frame ones; the method was immunoSEQ multiplex PCR. The table lists roughly 6,000 clones, about two thirds of them singletons. The sequenced sample was tumor tissue, obtained after neoadjuvant nivolumab, alone or with ipilimumab, at or shortly before surgery. The origin of the receptors is an adult with non-small cell lung cancer.

In nucleotides, the CDR3 is TGCAGCGTTGAACTCGCGGGAGTCGTAGATACGCAGTATTTT. Translated, it gives CSVELAGVVDTQYF. J is TRBJ2-3 and V is TRBV29-1; 7 positions match TRBD2. V trimming: 2 bases; J trimming: 5 bases; junction bases outside the gene matches: 7. The CDR3 length is 14 residues. Germline loops: CDR1 SQVTM, CDR2 ANQGSEA.

V and J are TRBV30 and TRBJ1-4, with TRBD1 matching over 10 bases. This CDR3 region has 15 residues. Germline lookup yields CDR1 GTSNPN and CDR2 SVGIG (reference sequence). Trimming took 5 bases from V and 8 from J; bases not matched to a gene: 11. In nucleotides, the CDR3 is TGTGCCTGGGGCAGGACAGGGGGATCGTACGAAAAACTGTTTTTT. Its translation is CAWGRTGGSYEKLFF.

This clone was observed a few times. This chain joins TRBV19 and TRBJ2-5; the D is unclear. Deletions cut 4 bases from V and 2 bases from J, with 2 bases between. CDR1 LNHDA and CDR2 SQIVND come from the germline V gene (reference sequence). This CDR3 contains 11 residues. CDR3: CASSNQETQYF. For the CDR3, the DNA is TGTGCCAGTAGTAATCAAGAGACCCAGTACTTC.

The rearrangement uses TRBV19 and TRBJ2-1; weak D call: TRBD1 (5 bases). CDR1 and CDR2 from the germline V gene are LNHDA and SQIVND (reference sequence). V lost 4 bases to trimming and J lost 4 bases, with 14 bases between them. The CDR3 consists of 15 residues. In DNA, the CDR3 is TGTGCCAGTAGTAGGGGTTTTCAGGGTTACAATGAGCAGTTCTTC. Encoded protein: CASSRGFQGYNEQFF.

J is TRBJ2-5 and V is TRBV7-9; no firm D call. Germline CDR1 and CDR2: SEHNR and FQNEAQ (reference sequence). Between the trimmed V and J ends, which lost 5 bases and 2 bases, there was a span of 12 bases. The CDR3 runs to 14 residues. CDR3 coding DNA: TGTGCCAGCAGCCCTATGGCTAGACAAGAGACCCAGTACTTC. Translated: CASSPMARQETQYF.

The V call is TRBV30, the J call TRBJ1-2, with D tentatively TRBD1 (5 bases). Between the trimmed V and J ends, which lost 4 bases and 3 bases, there was a span of 12 bases. Germline assignment: CDR1 GTSNPN and CDR2 SVGIG (reference sequence). The CDR3 covers 13 residues. In DNA form, the CDR3 reads TGTGCCTGGACCGCAAGGGGAGACTATGGCTACACCTTC. It encodes CAWTARGDYGYTF.

The chain employs TRBV2 and TRBJ2-1; perhaps TRBD2 as D (6 bases). The CDR3 has 14 amino acids. V was pared by 6 bases and J by 2 bases, with 11 bases between. Germline V lookup: CDR1 SNHLY, CDR2 FYNNEI. Here the CDR3 DNA reads TGTGCCAGCAGCCGACTAGGTCCCTACAATGAGCAGTTCTTC. This encodes CASSRLGPYNEQFF.

This sequence joins TRBV6-4 and TRBJ1-2; 12 positions agree with TRBD1. J gave up 7 bases and V 3 bases, and 3 bases lay outside the gene matches. Germline V gives CDR1 MRHNA, CDR2 SNTAGT. This CDR3 comprises 14 residues. CDR3 protein: CASSEGQGAIGYTF. CDR3 DNA sequence: TGTGCCAGCAGTGAGGGACAGGGGGCAATTGGCTACACCTTC.

The gene calls are TRBV18 and TRBJ2-4; TRBD2 aligns across 7 bases. The CDR3 covers 15 residues. Looked up from germline, CDR1 is KGHSH and CDR2 is LQKENI. With V trimmed by 6 bases and J by 1 base, 6 bases remained unmatched. The CDR3 nucleotides are TGTGCCAGCTCTCCTCTGGGAGGGGCCAAAAACATTCAGTACTTC. Translation: CASSPLGGAKNIQYF.

This clone appeared once. The chain couples TRBV7-9 to TRBJ2-1; 9 nucleotides line up with TRBD2. The CDR3 is made up of 16 amino acids. The V and J ends lost 5 bases and 7 bases, in that order; junction bases with no gene match: 12. The germline V gene has CDR1 SEHNR and CDR2 FQNEAQ (reference sequence). Here the CDR3 reads CASSPIETSGINEQFF. Written as DNA, the CDR3 is TGTGCCAGCAGCCCTATTGAGACTAGCGGTATAAATGAGCAGTTCTTC.

This chain uses TRBV27 with TRBJ1-1, with no clear D. The ends were cut back, 8 bases at V and 9 bases at J, with 16 bases in the middle. Germline V gene data show CDR1 as MNHEY and CDR2 as SMNVEV (reference sequence). CDR3 length: 12 amino acids. CDR3 region: CASSGGWRKAFF. For the CDR3, the DNA is TGTGCCAGCTCGGGTGGATGGCGGAAAGCTTTCTTT.

The chain is built from TRBV7-2 and TRBJ2-7, with D unresolved. Germline V lookup: CDR1 SGHTA, CDR2 FQGNSA. V was cut by 1 base and J by 5 bases, with 9 bases left in between. This CDR3 has 13 residues. For the CDR3, the DNA is TGTGCCAGCAGCTTAGGAGGCCTAGACGAGCAGTACTTC. The encoded protein is CASSLGGLDEQYF.

This clone was counted a few times. The chain employs TRBV5-1 and TRBJ2-3; 8 bases are shared with TRBD1. Germline V gene sequence: CDR1 SGHRS, CDR2 YFSETQ. V lost 4 bases to trimming and J lost 2 bases; unmatched junction nucleotides: 6. The CDR3 extends over 15 amino acids. DNA for the CDR3: TGCGCCAGCAGCCTAGGACAGGGTATCACAGATACGCAGTATTTT. This encodes CASSLGQGITDTQYF.

The genes are TRBV2 and TRBJ2-2, with 7 bases fitting TRBD2. Trimming cost V 8 bases and J 3 bases; bases outside gene matches: 3. This CDR3 comprises 13 residues. CDR1 and CDR2 (germline): SNHLY, FYNNEI. CDR3 DNA sequence: TGTGCCAGCGGGAGGGATTACACCGGGGAGCTGTTTTTT. This encodes CASGRDYTGELFF.

The J gene is TRBJ2-2, the V gene TRBV7-2; D is possibly TRBD1 (6 bases). CDR1 SGHTA and CDR2 FQGNSA come from the germline V gene. This CDR3 has 13 residues. V gave up 8 bases and J gave up 6 bases, with 13 bases separating them. The CDR3 spells CASRRQGPGELFF. The CDR3 region has the DNA TGTGCCAGCCGGCGCCAGGGGCCCGGGGAGCTGTTTTTT.

This clone came up once. This chain joins TRBV29-1 and TRBJ2-7; D is possibly TRBD2 (6 bases). Germline assignment: CDR1 SQVTM and CDR2 ANQGSEA. This CDR3 comprises 12 residues. V dropped 4 bases and J dropped 2 bases, with 9 bases sitting between them. CDR3 coding DNA: TGCAGCGTTGTGGGAGGTACCTACGAGCAGTACTTC. Its translation: CSVVGGTYEQYF.

V is TRBV18 and J is TRBJ2-3, with 7 bases aligning to TRBD1. The CDR3 runs to 15 residues. The V and J ends lost 5 bases and 2 bases, in that order; junction bases with no gene match: 7. The germline V gene has CDR1 KGHSH and CDR2 LQKENI. DNA for the CDR3: TGTGCCAGCTCAAAAGGACAGGTGGTCACAGATACGCAGTATTTT. It codes for CASSKGQVVTDTQYF.

The V and J genes are TRBV7-9 and TRBJ1-1; D is ambiguous. Between the trimmed V and J ends, which lost 5 bases and 1 base, there was a span of 8 bases. This CDR3 is built from 13 residues. CDR1 and CDR2 (germline): SEHNR, FQNEAQ (reference sequence). CDR3 protein: CASSAITNTEAFF. In nucleotides, the CDR3 is TGTGCCAGCAGCGCCATAACGAACACTGAAGCTTTCTTT.

The chain has TRBV2 and TRBJ1-4; 7 nucleotides agree with TRBD1. The CDR3 extends over 16 amino acids. J was trimmed by 5 bases and V by 2 bases; bases with no gene match: 8. Looked up from germline, CDR1 is SNHLY and CDR2 is FYNNEI. The CDR3 loop is CASSENRGPLNEKLFF. The CDR3 nucleotides read TGTGCCAGCAGTGAAAACAGGGGACCTCTAAATGAAAAACTGTTTTTT.

V and J are TRBV11-2 and TRBJ2-3; D not resolved. CDR3 length: 14 amino acids. Germline V gives CDR1 SGHAT, CDR2 FQNNGV. V lost 0 bases to trimming and J lost 0 bases, with 4 bases between them. As DNA, the CDR3 is TGTGCCAGCAGCTTAGACAGGAGCACAGATACGCAGTATTTT. It encodes CASSLDRSTDTQYF.

V gene TRBV7-9 combines with J gene TRBJ1-3; D gene uncertain. CDR1 is SEHNR and CDR2 is FQNEAQ in the germline V gene (reference sequence). The ends were cut back, 5 bases at V and 0 bases at J, with 14 bases in the middle. The CDR3 is 16 amino acids. The CDR3 coding sequence is TGTGCCAGCAGCATATGGGTCCCATTCTCTGGAAACACCATATATTTT. Encoded protein: CASSIWVPFSGNTIYF.

CDR3: CASSVGPTHNQPQHF. CDR3 DNA sequence: TGTGCCAGCAGCGTAGGTCCGACCCACAATCAGCCCCAGCATTTT. The chain links TRBV9 to TRBJ1-5, with D unresolved. The germline gives CDR1 SGDLS, CDR2 YYNGEE. V lost 0 bases and J lost 3, with 10 bases in between. The CDR3 loop spans 15 amino acids.

The gene calls are TRBV5-5 and TRBJ1-5; 9 bases map to TRBD1. The V and J ends lost 3 bases and 6 bases, in that order; junction bases with no gene match: 7. This CDR3 region has 15 residues. CDR1 SGHKS and CDR2 YYEKEE come from the germline V gene (reference sequence). CDR3 sequence (DNA): TGTGCCAGCAGCTCGTGGACAGGGGACGGTCAGCCCCAGCATTTT. It translates to CASSSWTGDGQPQHF.

V gene TRBV25-1 combines with J gene TRBJ2-3, with a tentative D call TRBD2 (6 bases). The CDR3 sequence is 15 residues long. Germline V gene sequence: CDR1 MGHDK, CDR2 SYGVNS. With 2 bases removed from V and 0 bases from J, the gap between germline ends came to 9 bases. The CDR3 sequence is CASSEAGTSTDTQYF. For the CDR3, the DNA is TGTGCCAGCAGTGAAGCTGGGACTAGCACAGATACGCAGTATTTT.

The rearrangement links TRBV11-1 to TRBJ1-5; D unclear. The CDR3 has 12 residues. V shed 10 bases and J shed 7 bases, with 14 bases lying between them. CDR1 is SGHAT, CDR2 FQDESV, per germline (reference sequence). The CDR3 DNA reads TGTGCCAACCGCCAAGGGCCCCAGCCCCAGCATTTT. This gives the protein CANRQGPQPQHF. Filled out from reference TRBV11-1 and TRBJ1-5, the complete variable domain reads EAEVAQSPRYKITEKSQAVAFWCDPISGHATLYWYRQILGQGPELLVQFQDESVVDDSQLPKDRFSAERLKGVDSTLKIQPAELGDSAMYLCANRQGPQPQHFGDGTRLSIL.

This sequence joins TRBV6-9 and TRBJ1-5; 8 nucleotides match TRBD1. The CDR3 spans 14 residues. Germline CDR1 is MNHGY and CDR2 is SVAAGI. The V and J ends lost 4 bases and 2 bases, in that order; junction bases with no gene match: 1. CDR3 in DNA: TGTGCCAGCAGTTTGGGACAGGGCAATCAGCCCCAGCATTTT. This encodes CASSLGQGNQPQHF.

In its sample, this clone was seen a few times. The rearrangement uses TRBV7-3 and TRBJ2-4; possibly TRBD2 for D (5 bases). The V end lost 4 bases, the J end lost 9 bases, and 19 bases lay between the germline ends. Germline CDR1 reads SGHTA; CDR2 reads FQGTGA. The CDR3 contains 15 residues. The CDR3 DNA reads as TGTGCCAGCAGCTCCTCGTCCGGGGTCGAGACCATTCAGTACTTC. Translated, it gives CASSSSSGVETIQYF.

The chain is built from TRBV7-8 and TRBJ1-2, with 8 bases that match TRBD1. V lost 5 bases to trimming and J lost 5 bases; unmatched junction nucleotides: 7. The CDR3 has 14 amino acids. Germline CDR1 reads SGHVS; CDR2 reads FQNEAQ. The CDR3 sequence is CASSGGTGTYGYTF. CDR3 bases: TGTGCCAGCAGCGGAGGGACAGGAACTTATGGCTACACCTTC.

The V gene is TRBV7-9, the J gene TRBJ2-1, with 9 bases aligning to TRBD2. The CDR3 is 15 amino acids. Trimming removed 1 base from V and 6 bases from J; junction bases left unmatched: 4. CDR1 is SEHNR, CDR2 FQNEAQ, per germline (reference sequence). DNA of the CDR3: TGTGCCAGCAGCTTAGATCTAGCGGGGCTCAATGAGCAGTTCTTC. This codes for CASSLDLAGLNEQFF.

Within the sample, this clone is medium-sized. V and J are TRBV9 and TRBJ1-5; maybe TRBD1 (5 bases). The ends were cut back, 0 bases at V and 7 bases at J, with 11 bases in the middle. Germline loops: CDR1 SGDLS, CDR2 YYNGEE. CDR3 size: 14 residues. The CDR3 region has the DNA TGTGCCAGCAGCGTAGGTCAAGGGACCCAGCCCCAGCATTTT. Translated: CASSVGQGTQPQHF. The variable domain in full, completed from reference TRBV9 and TRBJ1-5, reads DSGVTQTPKHLITATGQRVTLRCSPRSGDLSVYWYQQSLDQGLQFLIQYYNGEERAKGNILERFSAQQFPDLHSELNLSSLELGDSALYFCASSVGQGTQPQHFGDGTRLSIL.